Each of the 18 T cell receptor beta chains below was sequenced from the same sample in a study of response to subunit inactivated influenza vaccine. TCRdb itself ran the RT-PCR reads through MiXCR, one entry per CDR3 protein. The sample gives 400,000 to 550,000 distinct CDR3 sequences, less than 30% of which show up once; approximately 1.9% is in the top ten. Sequences were derived from CD4+ T cells sorted from PBMCs, sampled 5 days after vaccination. These receptors all come from a man aged 45 to 65 who received an inactivated influenza vaccine.

Only a few counts were recorded for this clonotype. This chain links TRBV7-2 with TRBJ2-7, with 11 bases aligning to TRBD2. Germline V gene data show CDR1 as SGHTA and CDR2 as FQGNSA. This CDR3 has 14 residues. The V segment lost 5 bases and the J segment 3 bases; nucleotides outside the gene matches: 3. The CDR3 sequence is CASSVTSGSYEQYF. DNA for the CDR3: TGTGCCAGCAGCGTAACTAGCGGGAGCTACGAGCAGTACTTC.

This clonotype appeared a few times. This chain uses TRBV4-3 with TRBJ2-3; D is undetermined. The CDR3 is made up of 15 amino acids. Germline V CDR1 and CDR2: LGHNA, YSLEER. V was trimmed by 0 bases and J by 2 bases, leaving 9 bases between them. CDR3 sequence (DNA): TGCGCCAGCAGCCAAGAAGTAAGGTACACAGATACGCAGTATTTT. It translates to CASSQEVRYTDTQYF.

The chain combines TRBV12-3 or TRBV12-4 with TRBJ1-5; 7 bases map to TRBD1. The trim removed 5 bases at V and 14 bases at J, leaving 9 bases unmatched. The CDR3 spans 12 residues. CDR3 protein: CASSRTGAREHF. CDR3 bases: TGTGCCAGCAGTCGCACAGGGGCCCGGGAGCATTTT.

The genes are TRBV18 and TRBJ2-1; 9 bases agree with TRBD1. Trimming removed 8 bases from V and 6 bases from J; junction bases left unmatched: 11. This CDR3 spans 15 amino acids. Germline V CDR1 and CDR2: KGHSH, LQKENI. CDR3: CASPSGTGRFNEQFF. CDR3 nucleotides: TGTGCCAGCCCTTCCGGGACAGGGCGATTCAATGAGCAGTTCTTC.

This clonotype was recorded a few times. The genes are TRBV24-1 and TRBJ2-1; D is undetermined. There are 13 residues in the CDR3. Deletions cut 3 bases from V and 1 base from J, with 3 bases between. Per germline, CDR1 KGHDR and CDR2 SFDVKD. CDR3 in DNA: TGTGCCACCAGTGATACTTCCTACAATGAGCAGTTCTTC. It yields the protein CATSDTSYNEQFF.

This clonotype was counted between two and nine times. This chain links TRBV11-1 with TRBJ1-6; TRBD1 agrees at 8 bases. The CDR3 sequence is 18 residues long. From germline, CDR1 is SGHAT and CDR2 FQDESV (reference sequence). The junction had 16 bases not matched to a gene; V was cut back by 5 bases and J by 7 bases. CDR3 coding DNA: TGTGCCAGCAGCACCACCCTAGGGGGACAGGCGGGGAATTCACCCCTCCACTTT. Amino acids: CASSTTLGGQAGNSPLHF.

The genes are TRBV12-3 or TRBV12-4 and TRBJ1-1; D is perhaps TRBD1 (6 bases). Trimming shortened V by 3 bases and J by 1 base, and 12 bases separated the two germline ends. CDR3 length equals 15 residues. The CDR3: CASSFAGVANTEAFF. CDR3 bases: TGTGCCAGCAGTTTTGCAGGGGTGGCGAACACTGAAGCTTTCTTT.

The chain employs TRBV7-8 and TRBJ2-1; D not certain. Germline CDR1 is SGHVS and CDR2 is FQNEAQ. The CDR3 has 15 amino acids. The V end was cut by 1 base, the J end by 0 bases, with 7 bases between. The CDR3 reads CASSLVDGSYNEQFF. The CDR3 DNA follows: TGTGCCAGCAGCTTAGTGGACGGCTCCTACAATGAGCAGTTCTTC.

This clonotype occurred a few times. The chain combines TRBV29-1 with TRBJ2-5; possible D gene TRBD1, 6 bases. CDR1 and CDR2 from the germline V gene are SQVTM and ANQGSEA. CDR3 length: 12 residues. Trimming shortened V by 3 bases and J by 7 bases, and 12 bases separated the two germline ends. CDR3 bases: TGCAGCGTTGAGGCAGGGGTTGGGACCCAGTACTTC. Amino acids: CSVEAGVGTQYF.

This chain uses TRBV3-1 with TRBJ2-7, with 10 positions matching TRBD2. Germline CDR1 and CDR2: LGHDT and YNNKEL (reference sequence). The CDR3 sequence is 15 residues long. Germline trimming cut 3 bases from V and 6 bases from J; bases unmatched to any gene: 8. CDR3 nucleotide sequence: TGTGCCAGCAGCCAGAGTGCTAGCGGGAGTGTCGAGCAGTACTTC. Residues: CASSQSASGSVEQYF.

The rearrangement joins TRBV5-5 to TRBJ2-5, with unresolved D. With 4 bases removed from V and 5 bases from J, the gap between germline ends came to 12 bases. The germline gives CDR1 SGHKS, CDR2 YYEKEE (reference sequence). The CDR3 covers 13 residues. The CDR3 reads CASSSHGRETQYF. As DNA, the CDR3 is TGTGCCAGCAGCAGCCACGGCAGGGAGACCCAGTACTTC.

Only a few counts were recorded for this clonotype. The CDR3 nucleotides are TGCAGTGCTAGGGCCCTAGGTGGGAATGTCTACAATGAGCAGTTCTTC. Amino acid sequence: CSARALGGNVYNEQFF. The chain has TRBV20-1 and TRBJ2-1; D gene unclear. CDR3 length equals 16 residues. In germline, CDR1 is DFQATT, CDR2 SNEGSKA (reference sequence). Trimming took 3 bases from V and 3 from J, leaving 18 bases between them.

In its sample, this clonotype was seen a few times. The chain carries TRBV10-2 and TRBJ2-3; 7 bases are shared with TRBD1. J gave up 1 base and V 10 bases, and 14 bases lay outside the gene matches. CDR1 and CDR2 from the germline V gene are WSHSY and SAAADI. The CDR3 consists of 16 residues. CDR3: CATKVLGGFGTDTQYF. The CDR3 DNA sequence: TGCGCCACCAAGGTATTAGGGGGCTTTGGCACAGATACGCAGTATTTT.

This chain joins TRBV3-1 and TRBJ2-2; D not certain. The CDR3 runs to 12 residues. Between the trimmed V and J ends, which lost 5 bases and 6 bases, there was a span of 7 bases. Germline loops: CDR1 LGHDT, CDR2 YNNKEL (reference sequence). CDR3 DNA: TGTGCCAGCAGCTATGATTCCGGGGAGCTGTTTTTT. Its protein is CASSYDSGELFF.

This clonotype was observed a few times. The chain has TRBV12-3 or TRBV12-4 and TRBJ2-5; D is unclear. The CDR3 runs to 13 residues. V was shortened by 4 bases and J by 7 bases, with 13 bases between the two germline ends. CDR3 in DNA: TGTGCCAGCAGTTCCGGGTCCCTCGGGACCCAGTACTTC. It yields the protein CASSSGSLGTQYF.

This sequence joins TRBV20-1 and TRBJ2-7, with 8 bases that match TRBD1. The CDR3 runs 16 residues. The germline V gene encodes CDR1 DFQATT and CDR2 SNEGSKA (reference sequence). The J segment lost 6 bases and the V segment lost 3 bases, leaving 16 bases of the junction unmatched. CDR3 sequence reads: CSASPLDRGHRSEQYF. The CDR3 bases are TGCAGTGCTAGCCCCCTCGACAGGGGCCACCGCTCCGAGCAGTACTTC.

CDR3 protein: CASSSDPTGLAFF. For the CDR3, the DNA is TGTGCCAGCAGCTCGGATCCAACAGGGTTAGCTTTCTTT. The chain is built from TRBV5-5 and TRBJ1-1; D is possibly TRBD1 (6 bases). Germline CDR1 is SGHKS and CDR2 is YYEKEE (reference sequence). This CDR3 contains 13 residues. The ends were cut back, 3 bases at V and 10 bases at J, with 16 bases in the middle. The full variable domain, in which reference TRBV5-5 and TRBJ1-1 provide the parts outside the CDR3, is DAGVTQSPTHLIKTRGQQVTLRCSPISGHKSVSWYQQVLGQGPQFIFQYYEKEERGRGNFPDRFSARQFPNYSSELNVNALLLGDSALYLCASSSDPTGLAFFGQGTRLTVV.

This clonotype was recorded at least ten times. The chain uses TRBV29-1 and TRBJ2-1, with D possibly being TRBD2 (6 bases). CDR1 is SQVTM, CDR2 ANQGSEA, per germline. The V and J ends lost 7 bases and 1 base respectively, with 11 bases between them. The CDR3 totals 13 residues. For the CDR3, the DNA is TGCAGCGCCGTGACTAGGTCCTACAATGAGCAGTTCTTC. Its translation is CSAVTRSYNEQFF.